Sequencing of this T cell receptor (beta chain) was carried out in a study of shared clonotypes between healthy human individuals. Study summary: Per-donor plates numbered three CD4 naive, three CD4 memory, two CD8 naive and one CD8 memory. Study-level results: Several donors shared approximately 5% of their naive CD4 clonotypes.

Donors, without exception, were Caucasian adults residing in Nashville, Tennessee. On this clone: The antigen remains unidentified.

Libraries were prepared by immunoSEQ multiplex PCR; TCRdb keeps only in-frame clonotypes and omits some of them. The table shows around 2.5 million clones, with 80% to 95% occurring only once. V shed 3 bases and J 2 bases; nucleotides not matched to a gene: 3. Germline V gene data show CDR1 as KGHSH and CDR2 as LQKENI. There are 15 residues in the CDR3. Sequenced material: naive CD4+ T cells from PBMCs. Specified subset: CD45RA+ positively selected. The chain links TRBV18 to TRBJ2-3; 9 positions match TRBD2. The receptor comes from a man younger than 35 in good health. Some clones in this sample may be carry-over from other donors' samples. The DNA of the CDR3 is TGTGCCAGCTCACCCGGACTAGCGTTCACAGATACGCAGTATTTT. Translating it yields CASSPGLAFTDTQYF.